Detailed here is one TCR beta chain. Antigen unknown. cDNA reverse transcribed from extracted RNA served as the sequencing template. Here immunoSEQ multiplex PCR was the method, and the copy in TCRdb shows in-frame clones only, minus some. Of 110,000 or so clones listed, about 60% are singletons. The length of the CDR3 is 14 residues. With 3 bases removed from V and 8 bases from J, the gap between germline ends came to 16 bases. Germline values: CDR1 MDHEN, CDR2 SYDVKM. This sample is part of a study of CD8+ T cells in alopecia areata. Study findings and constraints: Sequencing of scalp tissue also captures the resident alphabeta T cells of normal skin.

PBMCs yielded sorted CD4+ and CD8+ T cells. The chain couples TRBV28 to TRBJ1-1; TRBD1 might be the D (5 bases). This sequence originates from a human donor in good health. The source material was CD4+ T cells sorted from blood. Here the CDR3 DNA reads TGTGCCAGCAGTTTGGGCTTTGCAGGGAGCGAAGCTTTCTTT. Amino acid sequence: CASSLGFAGSEAFF.